One and the same sample provided the 5 T cell receptor beta chains below, sequenced in a study of T cells in localized non-small cell lung cancer. The table came from immunoSEQ multiplex PCR; TCRdb's copy has only in-frame clones and leaves some out. Found here are approximately 40,000 clones, about 90% of them singletons; the top ten hold approximately 6.6%. This material consisted of peripheral blood, taken before any cancer treatment. The receptors derive from a man aged 40 to 70 with stage I lung adenocarcinoma.

The CDR3 loop reads CASSSGTGMNTEAFF. CDR3 in DNA: TGCGCCAGCAGCTCAGGGACAGGGATGAACACTGAAGCTTTCTTT. This chain links TRBV5-1 with TRBJ1-1, with 9 nucleotides matching TRBD1. V was pared by 3 bases and J by 0 bases, with 3 bases of the junction left unmatched. This CDR3 spans 15 amino acids. CDR1 SGHRS and CDR2 YFSETQ come from the germline V gene.

This chain connects TRBV6-5 to TRBJ1-5; no definite D call. The ends were cut back, 2 bases at V and 0 bases at J, with 5 bases in the middle. The CDR3 has 14 amino acids. Germline V lookup: CDR1 MNHEY, CDR2 SVGAGI. In DNA, the CDR3 is TGTGCCAGCAGTTACGGGAGTAGCAATCAGCCCCAGCATTTT. It is translated as CASSYGSSNQPQHF.

This chain connects TRBV27 to TRBJ2-3; 16 bases align to TRBD2. The V and J ends lost 8 bases and 5 bases, in that order; junction bases with no gene match: 10. Germline V gene lookup returns CDR1 MNHEY and CDR2 SMNVEV (reference sequence). This CDR3 is built from 17 residues. CDR3 protein: CASQGTGLAGGLDTQYF. CDR3 nucleotide sequence: TGTGCCAGCCAGGGGACGGGACTAGCGGGAGGGTTAGATACGCAGTATTTT.

The chain couples TRBV7-8 to TRBJ2-3, with 12 nucleotides matching TRBD2. J gave up 2 bases and V 3 bases, and 3 bases lay outside the gene matches. Germline CDR1 is SGHVS and CDR2 is FQNEAQ. The CDR3 runs to 16 residues. CDR3 protein: CASSFGLAGPTDTQYF. DNA of the CDR3: TGTGCCAGCAGCTTCGGACTAGCGGGACCCACAGATACGCAGTATTTT.

This clone was recorded a few times. The genes are TRBV5-6 and TRBJ1-5; TRBD1 aligns across 8 bases. With 4 bases clipped from V and 6 bases from J, the junction kept 3 bases outside the gene matches. The germline V gene encodes CDR1 SGHDT and CDR2 YYEEEE. This CDR3 comprises 13 residues. The CDR3 protein is CASSLTGVQPQHF. The CDR3 region has the DNA TGTGCCAGCAGCCTGACAGGGGTTCAGCCCCAGCATTTT.